The rows below give T cell receptor beta chains drawn from one sample of a study of T cells after yellow fever vaccination. A single record per CDR3 protein comes from TCRdb applying MiXCR to the 5' RACE reads. Of 240,000 or so distinct CDR3 sequences listed, 6.9% are singletons. Material: CD4+ T cells sorted from PBMCs, obtained 15 days after the yellow fever booster vaccination. Source of these receptors: a man aged 25 to 45 who received the YFV17D yellow fever vaccine. Each CDR3 is given with its conserved first and last residue. The D gene is left open where the match is weak. Where a row states a size, it is once, few, many or the class of an expanded clone; other rows omit it.

v_gene: TRBV24-1
abundance: many
j_gene: TRBJ2-1
d_gene: NA
CDR3nt: TGTGCCACCAGCCCCGCTGAGGTAGCGAGGAATGAGCAGTTCTTC
CDR3aa: CATSPAEVARNEQFF

v_gene: TRBV18
abundance: NA
j_gene: TRBJ1-5
d_gene: NA
CDR3nt: TGTGCCAGCTCACCCGGAGGGGTGGGGGCTCAGCCCCAGCATTTT
CDR3aa: CASSPGGVGAQPQHF

v_gene: TRBV20-1
abundance: NA
j_gene: TRBJ1-2
d_gene: TRBD1
CDR3nt: TGCAGTGCTCGGACAGGGGGCGCGCCTGGGAATGGCTACACCTTC
CDR3aa: CSARTGGAPGNGYTF

v_gene: TRBV14
abundance: NA
j_gene: TRBJ1-4
d_gene: NA
CDR3nt: TGTGCCAGCAGCCAAGATCTCACGGGAGAACTGTTTTTT
CDR3aa: CASSQDLTGELFF

v_gene: TRBV18
abundance: few
j_gene: TRBJ2-3
d_gene: NA
CDR3nt: TGTGCCAGCTCACCCAAACAGCCGTCTAGCACAGATACGCAGTATTTT
CDR3aa: CASSPKQPSSTDTQYF

v_gene: TRBV6-2/TRBV6-3
abundance: few
j_gene: TRBJ2-5
d_gene: NA
CDR3nt: TGTGCCAGCTTACAGGGAGAGACCCAGTACTTC
CDR3aa: CASLQGETQYF

v_gene: TRBV27
abundance: few
j_gene: TRBJ2-2
d_gene: NA
CDR3nt: TGTGCCAGCGGGCGAGTTGCGAACACCGGGGAGCTGTTTTTT
CDR3aa: CASGRVANTGELFF

v_gene: TRBV29-1
abundance: few
j_gene: TRBJ2-3
d_gene: NA
CDR3nt: TGCAGCGCGACCCATGCAGATACGCAGTATTTT
CDR3aa: CSATHADTQYF

v_gene: TRBV11-2
abundance: many
j_gene: TRBJ1-1
d_gene: NA
CDR3nt: TGTGCCAGCAGCTTAGTTCTGACAGGAGGGGGGACTGAAGCTTTCTTT
CDR3aa: CASSLVLTGGGTEAFF

v_gene: TRBV6-6
abundance: few
j_gene: TRBJ2-2
d_gene: NA
CDR3nt: TGTGCCAGCACCCAGAGCGGGCGCGGGGAGCTGTTTTTT
CDR3aa: CASTQSGRGELFF

v_gene: TRBV28
abundance: NA
j_gene: TRBJ2-3
d_gene: TRBD2
CDR3nt: TGTGCCAGCAGTTCAATTGGGGCCACGGGACTAGCGGGCCCAGATACGCAGTATTTT
CDR3aa: CASSSIGATGLAGPDTQYF

v_gene: TRBV20-1
abundance: many
j_gene: TRBJ1-2
d_gene: NA
CDR3nt: TGCAGGGGGGGGGAAGGCTATGGCTACACCTTC
CDR3aa: CRGGEGYGYTF

v_gene: TRBV20-1
abundance: few
j_gene: TRBJ2-1
d_gene: NA
CDR3nt: TGCAGTGCCCCGGGGCACGGGACTCCCGGTCGGGGTGAGCAGTTCTTC
CDR3aa: CSAPGHGTPGRGEQFF

v_gene: TRBV6-2/TRBV6-3
abundance: many
j_gene: TRBJ2-1
d_gene: TRBD2
CDR3nt: TGTGCCAGCAGGCCGGGAGGCTCCTTTAATGAGCAGTTCTTC
CDR3aa: CASRPGGSFNEQFF

v_gene: TRBV7-2
abundance: NA
j_gene: TRBJ2-7
d_gene: NA
CDR3nt: TGTGCCAGCAGCTTAGCGGAGGGGTACGAGCAGTACTTC
CDR3aa: CASSLAEGYEQYF

v_gene: TRBV7-2
abundance: NA
j_gene: TRBJ2-1
d_gene: NA
CDR3nt: TGTGCCAGCAGCATAGGGGTCGTTTACAATGAGCAGTTCTTC
CDR3aa: CASSIGVVYNEQFF

v_gene: TRBV15
abundance: few
j_gene: TRBJ2-5
d_gene: TRBD1
CDR3nt: TGTGCCACCAGCAGAGACCGGACAGGACAAGAGACCCAGTACTTC
CDR3aa: CATSRDRTGQETQYF

v_gene: TRBV12-3/TRBV12-4
abundance: NA
j_gene: TRBJ1-5
d_gene: NA
CDR3nt: TGTGCCAGCAGTTTTTCGGACCCGCCCCAGCATTTT
CDR3aa: CASSFSDPPQHF

v_gene: TRBV12-3/TRBV12-4
abundance: few
j_gene: TRBJ2-3
d_gene: TRBD2
CDR3nt: TGTGGGACTAGTATCACAGATACGCAGTATTTT
CDR3aa: CGTSITDTQYF

v_gene: TRBV10-2
abundance: many
j_gene: TRBJ2-3
d_gene: NA
CDR3nt: TGCGCCAGCAGTGGTCGCGATTGGGTAGCGTCAGATACGCAGTATTTT
CDR3aa: CASSGRDWVASDTQYF

v_gene: TRBV7-8
abundance: many
j_gene: TRBJ2-3
d_gene: TRBD1
CDR3nt: TGTGCCAGCAGCTCCATCAGGGGGCAAACAGATACGCAGTATTTT
CDR3aa: CASSSIRGQTDTQYF

v_gene: TRBV3-1
abundance: NA
j_gene: TRBJ2-6
d_gene: NA
CDR3nt: TGTGCCAGCAGCCAAGATGCTGGGGCCAACGTCCTGACTTTC
CDR3aa: CASSQDAGANVLTF

v_gene: TRBV5-1
abundance: many
j_gene: TRBJ2-5
d_gene: NA
CDR3nt: TGCGCCAGCAGCTTGGTTGTTAGCCGGGAGACCCAGTACTTC
CDR3aa: CASSLVVSRETQYF

v_gene: TRBV5-1
abundance: many
j_gene: TRBJ2-4
d_gene: NA
CDR3nt: TGCGCCAGCAGCTTGCAAGGGGCAGACATTCAGTACTTC
CDR3aa: CASSLQGADIQYF

v_gene: TRBV11-2
abundance: NA
j_gene: TRBJ2-2
d_gene: NA
CDR3nt: TGTGCCAGCAGCATTACGGCGGAAACCCGATTCGCCGGGGAGCTGTTTTTT
CDR3aa: CASSITAETRFAGELFF

v_gene: TRBV4-3
abundance: NA
j_gene: TRBJ2-7
d_gene: NA
CDR3nt: TGCGCCAGCAGCCAAGGCGACGGATCCCGCTACGAGCAGTACTTC
CDR3aa: CASSQGDGSRYEQYF

v_gene: TRBV7-2
abundance: few
j_gene: TRBJ2-7
d_gene: TRBD2
CDR3nt: TGTGCCAGCAGCTTAATGGCGGGAGTAACCTACGAGCAGTACTTC
CDR3aa: CASSLMAGVTYEQYF

v_gene: TRBV10-3
abundance: many
j_gene: TRBJ1-2
d_gene: NA
CDR3nt: TGTGCCAGCAGTCCGGACTATGGCTACACCTTC
CDR3aa: CASSPDYGYTF

v_gene: TRBV9
abundance: few
j_gene: TRBJ2-3
d_gene: NA
CDR3nt: TGTGCCAGCAGCGTCGACCCTCTCTCTGGGACCCCCACAGATACGCAGTATTTT
CDR3aa: CASSVDPLSGTPTDTQYF

v_gene: TRBV7-2
abundance: few
j_gene: TRBJ1-6
d_gene: NA
CDR3nt: TGTGCCAGCAGCTTAGCATGGGGGCTGGATTCACCCCTCCACTTT
CDR3aa: CASSLAWGLDSPLHF

v_gene: TRBV28
abundance: NA
j_gene: TRBJ2-1
d_gene: NA
CDR3nt: TGTGCCAGCACGCCCCTCGGGGACACGGACAATGAGCAGTTCTTC
CDR3aa: CASTPLGDTDNEQFF

v_gene: TRBV7-3
abundance: few
j_gene: TRBJ2-1
d_gene: NA
CDR3nt: TGTGCCAGCAGCTTAGGGCCTGGCAGGGACGGATCCTACAATGAGCAGTTCTTC
CDR3aa: CASSLGPGRDGSYNEQFF

v_gene: TRBV5-1
abundance: many
j_gene: TRBJ2-7
d_gene: TRBD1
CDR3nt: TGCGCCAGCAGCTTGCATGGGACAGACTACGAGCAGTACTTC
CDR3aa: CASSLHGTDYEQYF

v_gene: TRBV30
abundance: few
j_gene: TRBJ2-3
d_gene: NA
CDR3nt: TGTGCCTGGGGCAGGGGCACAGATACGCAGTATTTT
CDR3aa: CAWGRGTDTQYF

v_gene: TRBV7-9
abundance: many
j_gene: TRBJ2-1
d_gene: TRBD2
CDR3nt: TGTGCCAGCAGCTATTGGACTAGCGGCCAAACCGAGCAGTTCTTC
CDR3aa: CASSYWTSGQTEQFF

v_gene: TRBV7-8
abundance: NA
j_gene: TRBJ1-1
d_gene: TRBD1
CDR3nt: TGTGCCAGCAGGATACAGGGGAGAGACACTGAAGCTTTCTTT
CDR3aa: CASRIQGRDTEAFF

v_gene: TRBV6-5
abundance: NA
j_gene: TRBJ1-2
d_gene: NA
CDR3nt: TGTGCCAGCAGTTACTCGATAGGTTACTATGGCTACACCTTC
CDR3aa: CASSYSIGYYGYTF

v_gene: TRBV4-3
abundance: many
j_gene: TRBJ2-1
d_gene: NA
CDR3nt: TGCGCCAGCAGCCGGGGTGGAAGGTCCTACAATGAGCAGTTCTTC
CDR3aa: CASSRGGRSYNEQFF

v_gene: TRBV12-3/TRBV12-4
abundance: NA
j_gene: TRBJ2-1
d_gene: TRBD1
CDR3nt: TGTGCCAGCGATATGGACAGGGAGAACTACAATGAGCAGTTCTTC
CDR3aa: CASDMDRENYNEQFF

v_gene: TRBV7-2
abundance: few
j_gene: TRBJ2-7
d_gene: TRBD1
CDR3nt: TGTGCCAGCGGTACGCAGGGGGCCTACGAGCAGTACTTC
CDR3aa: CASGTQGAYEQYF

v_gene: TRBV11-2
abundance: many
j_gene: TRBJ2-1
d_gene: TRBD2
CDR3nt: TGTGCCAGCAGCTTGGGTCTAGCGGGAGGTATCTCCTACAATGAGCAGTTCTTC
CDR3aa: CASSLGLAGGISYNEQFF

v_gene: TRBV7-2
abundance: few
j_gene: TRBJ2-7
d_gene: TRBD1
CDR3nt: TGTGCCAGCAGTCCCGACAGGGGGAATTCCGAGCAGTACTTC
CDR3aa: CASSPDRGNSEQYF

v_gene: TRBV5-1
abundance: many
j_gene: TRBJ2-5
d_gene: NA
CDR3nt: TGCGCCAGCAGTCTTGCTAGACTCCCCGAAGAGACCCAGTACTTC
CDR3aa: CASSLARLPEETQYF

v_gene: TRBV7-2
abundance: NA
j_gene: TRBJ1-2
d_gene: NA
CDR3nt: TGTGCCAGCAGCCCAGACCCCACAGTGGAGGGCTACACCTTC
CDR3aa: CASSPDPTVEGYTF

v_gene: TRBV5-1
abundance: few
j_gene: TRBJ2-7
d_gene: NA
CDR3nt: TGCGCCAGCAGCTGGGGAGCCTCCTCCTACGAGCAGTACTTC
CDR3aa: CASSWGASSYEQYF

v_gene: TRBV5-1
abundance: many
j_gene: TRBJ2-7
d_gene: TRBD1
CDR3nt: TGCGCCAGCAAGAGACAGGGAACCCCCTCCTACGAGCAGTACTTC
CDR3aa: CASKRQGTPSYEQYF

v_gene: TRBV2
abundance: few
j_gene: TRBJ2-3
d_gene: TRBD1
CDR3nt: TGTGCCAGCAGTGCACCCCCCGGGACAGGGGTCACAGATACGCAGTATTTT
CDR3aa: CASSAPPGTGVTDTQYF

v_gene: TRBV20-1
abundance: NA
j_gene: TRBJ1-5
d_gene: TRBD1
CDR3nt: TGCAGTGCTATCCGGGACAGGGGTAGCAATCAGCCCCAGCATTTT
CDR3aa: CSAIRDRGSNQPQHF

v_gene: TRBV24-1
abundance: few
j_gene: TRBJ1-5
d_gene: NA
CDR3nt: TGTGCCACCAGTGTGGGAGGGGGCAATCAGCCCCAGCATTTT
CDR3aa: CATSVGGGNQPQHF

v_gene: TRBV10-3
abundance: many
j_gene: TRBJ1-1
d_gene: NA
CDR3nt: TGTGCCATCAGTGACGGTAGCAGGAACACTGAAGCTTTCTTT
CDR3aa: CAISDGSRNTEAFF

v_gene: TRBV5-1
abundance: NA
j_gene: TRBJ2-7
d_gene: TRBD2
CDR3nt: TGCGCCAGCAGCTTTGGGACCGGGACTAGCAGCTACGAGCAGTACTTC
CDR3aa: CASSFGTGTSSYEQYF

v_gene: TRBV7-2
abundance: NA
j_gene: TRBJ2-7
d_gene: TRBD2
CDR3nt: TGTGCCAGCAGCCCCCGTAGCGGGAGGGTGTACGAGCAGTACTTC
CDR3aa: CASSPRSGRVYEQYF

v_gene: TRBV27
abundance: NA
j_gene: TRBJ2-2
d_gene: NA
CDR3nt: TGTGCCACCACCACCCGACGAGGAGGGGACACCGGGGAGCTGTTTTTT
CDR3aa: CATTTRRGGDTGELFF

v_gene: TRBV7-2
abundance: NA
j_gene: TRBJ2-7
d_gene: TRBD1
CDR3nt: TGTGCCAGCAGCTTAGTCGCACAGGGGTACGACGAGCAGTACTTC
CDR3aa: CASSLVAQGYDEQYF

v_gene: TRBV7-2
abundance: few
j_gene: TRBJ2-7
d_gene: TRBD2
CDR3nt: TGTGCCAGCAGCGGCAGCGGGAGGGCCCAGTACGAGCAGTACTTC
CDR3aa: CASSGSGRAQYEQYF

v_gene: TRBV5-8
abundance: NA
j_gene: TRBJ2-5
d_gene: NA
CDR3nt: TGTGCCAGCAGCTTGGCCTATCCGAGCCAAGAGACCCAGTACTTC
CDR3aa: CASSLAYPSQETQYF

v_gene: TRBV12-3/TRBV12-4
abundance: many
j_gene: TRBJ1-5
d_gene: NA
CDR3nt: TGTGCCAGCAGTTTTCGGAGGGAGCAGCCCCAGCATTTT
CDR3aa: CASSFRREQPQHF